The 27 T cell receptor beta chains given below trace back to one sample, sequenced in a study. MiXCR, applied by TCRdb to the 5' RACE reads, yields one record per CDR3 protein. The profile covers about 47,000 distinct CDR3 sequences, with 28% appearing a single time and roughly 2% taken by the ten largest. The specimen sequenced was naive CD4+ T cells sorted from blood. Subset specified: naive CD4+ T cells, CD4+CD45RA+CD25-. The receptors shown here come from a female donor with breast cancer.

In this sample, this clonotype turned up many times. The chain couples TRBV6-2 or TRBV6-3 to TRBJ1-5, with D unclear. The CDR3 contains 13 residues. V was pared by 2 bases and J by 0 bases, with 2 bases between. In germline, CDR1 is MNHEY, CDR2 SVGEGT. This chain's CDR3 is CASSYNSNQPQHF. In DNA, the CDR3 is TGTGCCAGCAGTTACAATAGCAATCAGCCCCAGCATTTT.

This clonotype was picked up a small number of times. The chain joins TRBV4-1 to TRBJ1-1, with no clear D. V was clipped by 6 bases and J by 2 bases, with 16 bases between them. Per germline, CDR1 MGHRA and CDR2 YSYEKL. This CDR3 spans 15 amino acids. CDR3 residues: CASRKTATENTEAFF. As DNA, the CDR3 is TGCGCCAGCAGGAAGACTGCCACAGAAAACACTGAAGCTTTCTTT.

The rearrangement uses TRBV20-1 and TRBJ1-5; 7 positions match TRBD1. From germline, CDR1 is DFQATT and CDR2 SNEGSKA (reference sequence). This CDR3 region has 14 residues. Germline trimming cut 3 bases from V and 4 bases from J; bases unmatched to any gene: 6. CDR3 in amino acids: CSARRDSVNQPQHF. The CDR3 DNA follows: TGCAGTGCTAGGCGGGACAGCGTTAATCAGCCCCAGCATTTT.

The chain carries TRBV6-5 and TRBJ2-7; 7 positions agree with TRBD1. J gave up 7 bases and V 10 bases, and 7 bases lay outside the gene matches. Looked up from germline, CDR1 is MNHEY and CDR2 is SVGAGI. The CDR3 covers 11 residues. The DNA for the CDR3 is TGTGCCACCAAGACAGGGCGGGAGCAGTACTTC. Protein sequence: CATKTGREQYF.

The chain recombines TRBV5-1 with TRBJ2-1, with TRBD2 identical over 10 bases. Germline CDR1 and CDR2: SGHRS and YFSETQ. This CDR3 has 15 residues. V dropped 0 bases and J dropped 6; count of bases not matched to a gene: 3. CDR3 amino acids: CASSLVASGSNEQFF. The CDR3 DNA reads as TGCGCCAGCAGCTTGGTGGCTAGCGGGAGCAATGAGCAGTTCTTC.

In its sample, this clonotype was seen many times. The chain couples TRBV6-5 to TRBJ2-7; 10 bases line up with TRBD1. The V gene end was trimmed by 2 bases and the J gene end by 2 bases; junction bases not matched to a gene: 6. From germline, CDR1 is MNHEY and CDR2 SVGAGI. The CDR3 extends over 16 amino acids. This CDR3 is CASSYGRDRGAYEQYF. The CDR3 nucleotides read TGTGCCAGCAGTTACGGCCGGGACAGGGGCGCCTACGAGCAGTACTTC.

This chain uses TRBV20-1 with TRBJ2-5, with no clear D. Trimming removed 3 bases at V and 4 bases at J, with 6 bases between. Germline V gene data show CDR1 as DFQATT and CDR2 as SNEGSKA (reference sequence). The CDR3 spans 11 residues. In DNA, the CDR3 is TGCAGTGCTAGTAGCAGAGAGACCCAGTACTTC. This encodes CSASSRETQYF.

In this sample, this clonotype turned up a few times. This rearrangement joins TRBV20-1 to TRBJ1-5; a possible D gene is TRBD1 (6 bases). This CDR3 spans 13 amino acids. V was pared by 7 bases and J by 6 bases, with 16 bases between. Per the germline V gene, CDR1 is DFQATT and CDR2 is SNEGSKA (reference sequence). In DNA, the CDR3 is TGCAGTGTAGAGGGACAAGGAAGTCAGCCCCAGCATTTT. Translation gives CSVEGQGSQPQHF.

This clonotype has more than one count but fewer than ten. CDR3 in DNA: TGTGCCATCAGTGAAGGTCAGAGGATTAATTCACCCCTCCACTTT. Residues: CAISEGQRINSPLHF. This chain connects TRBV10-3 to TRBJ1-6; D call uncertain. V was shortened by 3 bases and J by 6 bases, with 12 bases between the two germline ends. The CDR3 runs 15 residues. CDR1 and CDR2 (germline): ENHRY, SYGVKD.

This clonotype turned up a few times. The chain combines TRBV20-1 with TRBJ1-1; D is ambiguous. Per germline, CDR1 DFQATT and CDR2 SNEGSKA (reference sequence). CDR3 length: 13 residues. V was pared by 6 bases and J by 3 bases, with 14 bases between. The CDR3 DNA reads as TGCAGTGCAAAGGACGCGAGGGACACTGAAGCTTTCTTT. Residues: CSAKDARDTEAFF.

This clonotype is medium-sized in the sample. The rearrangement joins TRBV7-3 to TRBJ2-3, with D unclear. Germline V gene data show CDR1 as SGHTA and CDR2 as FQGTGA. V lost 6 bases and J 2 bases, leaving 15 bases between the germline ends. This CDR3 region has 15 residues. CDR3 nucleotide sequence: TGTGCCAGCAGTCCAAGGTCCGTGACCACAGATACGCAGTATTTT. The encoded protein is CASSPRSVTTDTQYF.

This clonotype is medium-sized (0.01 to 0.1%) by share. The chain joins TRBV29-1 to TRBJ2-1; no reliable D call. The CDR3 extends over 14 amino acids. Trimming took off 2 bases at V and 2 bases at J, with 10 bases between the two ends. Per germline, CDR1 SQVTM and CDR2 ANQGSEA. The CDR3 region is CSVELGQPYNEQFF. The CDR3 nucleotides are TGCAGCGTTGAATTGGGCCAGCCCTACAATGAGCAGTTCTTC.

This chain uses TRBV4-1 with TRBJ2-5, with D perhaps TRBD1 (6 bases). The germline CDR1 and CDR2 sequences are MGHRA and YSYEKL. This CDR3 has 15 residues. V gave up 5 bases and J gave up 2 bases, with 15 bases separating them. CDR3 nucleotide sequence: TGCGCCAGCAGCACCCCCTGGGGGACACAAGAGACCCAGTACTTC. Translation gives CASSTPWGTQETQYF.

This clonotype has more than one count but fewer than ten. The CDR3 DNA sequence: TGCAGTGCTTCCGGGACGGGATACTACGAGCAGTACTTC. Protein product: CSASGTGYYEQYF. V is TRBV20-1 and J is TRBJ2-7, with D perhaps assigned TRBD1 or TRBD2 (5 bases each). The CDR3 sequence is 13 residues long. Looked up from germline, CDR1 is DFQATT and CDR2 is SNEGSKA (reference sequence). V lost 5 bases and J lost 3, with 14 bases in between.

This clonotype has more than one count but fewer than ten. The chain has TRBV4-3 and TRBJ2-7; D ambiguous. Germline values: CDR1 LGHNA, CDR2 YSLEER. V lost 3 bases and J lost 3, with 9 bases in between. This CDR3 spans 13 amino acids. CDR3 DNA: TGCGCCAGCAGCCAGCGATTCGGCTACGAGCAGTACTTC. Translating gives CASSQRFGYEQYF.

The chain joins TRBV29-1 to TRBJ1-2; D call uncertain. CDR3 size: 10 residues. V was clipped by 7 bases and J by 6 bases, with 9 bases between them. Per the germline V gene, CDR1 is SQVTM and CDR2 is ANQGSEA. CDR3 in DNA: TGCAGCGCCGCCCAGGATGGCTACACCTTC. Translating it yields CSAAQDGYTF. The full variable domain, with the rest looked up from reference TRBV29-1 and TRBJ1-2, is SAVISQKPSRDICQRGTSLTIQCQVDSQVTMMFWYRQQPGQSLTLIATANQGSEATYESGFVIDKFPISRPNLTFSTLTVSNMSPEDSSIYLCSAAQDGYTFGSGTRLTVV.

The CDR3 coding sequence is TGTGCCAGCAGCCTCGCTAGCGGGAACCAAGAGACCCAGTACTTC. Translation: CASSLASGNQETQYF. V gene TRBV4-2 combines with J gene TRBJ2-5, with TRBD2 matching 9 bases. Germline CDR1 reads LGHNA; CDR2 reads YNFKEQ. The CDR3 has 15 amino acids. With V trimmed by 4 bases and J by 0 bases, 3 bases remained unmatched.

The chain recombines TRBV30 with TRBJ1-2, with TRBD1 matching 7 bases. The CDR3 covers 15 residues. Losses at the gene ends were 2 bases for V and 6 bases for J; bases not matched to a gene: 12. Germline V gives CDR1 GTSNPN, CDR2 SVGIG (reference sequence). In nucleotides, the CDR3 is TGTGCCTGGAGTTTGGGACAGACCACCTTTCATGGCTACACCTTC. Protein sequence: CAWSLGQTTFHGYTF.

The chain links TRBV11-3 to TRBJ2-3; 7 nucleotides agree with TRBD2. Trimming cost V 4 bases and J 6 bases; bases outside gene matches: 10. CDR3 size: 15 residues. Germline loops: CDR1 SGHNT, CDR2 YENEEA. CDR3 amino acids: CASSSTGLDFDTQYF. CDR3 nucleotides: TGTGCCAGCAGCTCCACCGGACTAGACTTTGATACGCAGTATTTT.

By share of the sample, this clonotype is medium-sized. The gene calls are TRBV20-1 and TRBJ1-5, with D tentatively TRBD1 (5 bases). The CDR3 loop spans 15 amino acids. Trimming pared 2 bases from V and 0 bases from J, leaving 11 bases between. In germline, CDR1 is DFQATT, CDR2 SNEGSKA (reference sequence). The CDR3: CSARFDRYSNQPQHF. Here the CDR3 DNA reads TGCAGTGCTAGATTCGACAGATATAGCAATCAGCCCCAGCATTTT.

This clonotype was recorded a few times. The chain combines TRBV20-1 with TRBJ2-3; no reliable D call. This CDR3 region has 16 residues. Germline loops: CDR1 DFQATT, CDR2 SNEGSKA (reference sequence). V lost 3 bases, J lost 0 bases, and 16 bases lay in between. The chain's CDR3 is CSARSSSGDSTDTQYF. The CDR3 bases are TGCAGTGCTAGGTCCTCCAGTGGGGATAGCACAGATACGCAGTATTTT.

This clonotype was observed at least ten times. The genes are TRBV9 and TRBJ2-2; 7 positions agree with TRBD2. CDR1 and CDR2 from the germline V gene are SGDLS and YYNGEE. The CDR3 sequence is 15 residues long. Trimming took 1 base from V and 6 from J; bases not matched to a gene: 6. The CDR3 region is CASSVTAGGAGELFF. CDR3 DNA sequence: TGTGCCAGCAGCGTAACAGCTGGGGGGGCCGGGGAGCTGTTTTTT.

This clonotype showed up just a few times. The chain employs TRBV4-3 and TRBJ2-1, with D unresolved. CDR1 is LGHNA and CDR2 is YSLEER in the germline V gene. The CDR3 covers 18 residues. V gave up 7 bases and J gave up 0 bases, with 22 bases separating them. The CDR3 is CASIHSSGDRSSYNEQFF. CDR3 nucleotides: TGCGCCAGCATCCATTCTAGTGGCGATAGAAGCTCCTACAATGAGCAGTTCTTC.

This clonotype was recorded a few times. The chain couples TRBV20-1 to TRBJ2-3; unclear D gene. This CDR3 contains 14 residues. Trimming shortened V by 3 bases and J by 1 base, and 11 bases separated the two germline ends. From germline, CDR1 is DFQATT and CDR2 SNEGSKA (reference sequence). CDR3 sequence: CSARSDLGTDTQYF. For the CDR3, the DNA is TGCAGTGCTAGGTCCGACCTGGGCACAGATACGCAGTATTTT.

The chain uses TRBV20-1 and TRBJ2-3, with TRBD2 matching 10 bases. CDR3 length: 16 residues. V dropped 6 bases and J dropped 4; count of bases not matched to a gene: 13. Germline CDR1 DFQATT, CDR2 SNEGSKA (reference sequence). CDR3 in DNA: TGCAGTGCCCCTGACCCTAGCGGGAGTGGGTCAGATACGCAGTATTTT. It specifies CSAPDPSGSGSDTQYF.

V and J are TRBV6-1 and TRBJ1-5; D remains ambiguous. The V end was cut by 7 bases, the J end by 6 bases, with 13 bases between. Germline lookup yields CDR1 MNHNS and CDR2 SASEGT. The length of the CDR3 is 13 residues. CDR3 DNA: TGTGCCAGCAAAGGTAACTGGGGTCAGCCCCAGCATTTT. This sequence encodes CASKGNWGQPQHF.

The CDR3 spells CALRGIRDYGYTF. The CDR3 DNA reads TGTGCCTTAAGGGGGATTAGGGACTATGGCTACACCTTC. V usage is TRBV12-3 or TRBV12-4 and J usage is TRBJ1-2; the D gene is possibly TRBD1 (6 bases). The V end was cut by 11 bases, the J end by 3 bases, with 16 bases between. The CDR3 loop spans 13 amino acids.